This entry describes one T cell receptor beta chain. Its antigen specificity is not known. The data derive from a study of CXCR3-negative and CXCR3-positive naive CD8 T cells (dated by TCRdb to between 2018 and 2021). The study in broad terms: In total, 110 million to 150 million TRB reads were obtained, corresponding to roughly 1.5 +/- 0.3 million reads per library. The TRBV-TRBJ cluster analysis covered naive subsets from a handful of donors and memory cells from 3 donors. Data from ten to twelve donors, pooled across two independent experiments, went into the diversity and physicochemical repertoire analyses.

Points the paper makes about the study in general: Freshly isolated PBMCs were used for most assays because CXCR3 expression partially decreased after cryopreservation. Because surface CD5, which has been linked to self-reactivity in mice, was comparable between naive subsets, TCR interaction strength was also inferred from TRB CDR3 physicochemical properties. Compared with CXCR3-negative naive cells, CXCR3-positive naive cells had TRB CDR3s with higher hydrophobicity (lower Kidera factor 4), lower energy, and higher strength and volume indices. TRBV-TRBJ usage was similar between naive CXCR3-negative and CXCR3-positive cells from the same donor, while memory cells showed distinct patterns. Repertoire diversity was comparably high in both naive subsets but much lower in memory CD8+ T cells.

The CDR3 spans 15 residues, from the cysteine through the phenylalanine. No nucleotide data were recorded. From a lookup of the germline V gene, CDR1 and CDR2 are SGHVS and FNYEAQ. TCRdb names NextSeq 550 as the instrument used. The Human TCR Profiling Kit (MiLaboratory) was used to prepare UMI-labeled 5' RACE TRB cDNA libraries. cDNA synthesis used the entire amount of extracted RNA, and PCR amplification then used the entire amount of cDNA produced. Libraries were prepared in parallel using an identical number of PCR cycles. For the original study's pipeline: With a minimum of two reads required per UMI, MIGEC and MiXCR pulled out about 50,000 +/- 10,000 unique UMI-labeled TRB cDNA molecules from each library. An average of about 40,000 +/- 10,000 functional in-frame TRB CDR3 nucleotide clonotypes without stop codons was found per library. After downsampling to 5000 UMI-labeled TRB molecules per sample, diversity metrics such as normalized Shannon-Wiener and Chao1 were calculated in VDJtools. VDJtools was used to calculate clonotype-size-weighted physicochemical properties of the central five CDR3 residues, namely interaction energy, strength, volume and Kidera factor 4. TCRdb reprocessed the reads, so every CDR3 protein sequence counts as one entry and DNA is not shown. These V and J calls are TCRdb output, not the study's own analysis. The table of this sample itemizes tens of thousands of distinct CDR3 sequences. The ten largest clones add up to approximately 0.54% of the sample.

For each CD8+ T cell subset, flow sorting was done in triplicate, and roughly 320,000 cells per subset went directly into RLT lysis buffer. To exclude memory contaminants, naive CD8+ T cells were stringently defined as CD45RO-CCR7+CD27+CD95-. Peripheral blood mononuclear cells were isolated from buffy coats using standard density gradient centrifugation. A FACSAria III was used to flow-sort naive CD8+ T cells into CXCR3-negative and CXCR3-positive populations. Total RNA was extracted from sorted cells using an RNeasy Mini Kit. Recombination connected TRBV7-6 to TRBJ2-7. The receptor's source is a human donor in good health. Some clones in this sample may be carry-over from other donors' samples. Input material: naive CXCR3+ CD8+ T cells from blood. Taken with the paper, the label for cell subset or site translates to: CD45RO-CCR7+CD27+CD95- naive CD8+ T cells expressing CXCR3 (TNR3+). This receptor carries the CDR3 CASSPTPTQNYEQYF.